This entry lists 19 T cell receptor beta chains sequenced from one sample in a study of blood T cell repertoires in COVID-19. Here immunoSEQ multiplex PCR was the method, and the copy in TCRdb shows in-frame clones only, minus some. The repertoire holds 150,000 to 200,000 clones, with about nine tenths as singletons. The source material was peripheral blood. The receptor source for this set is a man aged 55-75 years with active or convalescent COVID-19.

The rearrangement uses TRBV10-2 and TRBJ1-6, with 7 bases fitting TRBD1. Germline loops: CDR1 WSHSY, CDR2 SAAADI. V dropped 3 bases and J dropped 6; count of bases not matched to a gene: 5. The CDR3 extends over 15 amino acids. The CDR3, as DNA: TGCGCCAGCAGTGATACAGGGGTGGGTAATTCACCCCTCCACTTT. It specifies CASSDTGVGNSPLHF.

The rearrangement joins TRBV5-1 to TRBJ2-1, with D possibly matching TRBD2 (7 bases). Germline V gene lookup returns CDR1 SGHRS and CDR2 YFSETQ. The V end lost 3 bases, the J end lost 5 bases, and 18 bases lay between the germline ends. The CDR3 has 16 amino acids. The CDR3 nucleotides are TGCGCCAGCAGCTGGGCGGGGGCCTCTGGGCACAATGAGCAGTTCTTC. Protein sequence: CASSWAGASGHNEQFF.

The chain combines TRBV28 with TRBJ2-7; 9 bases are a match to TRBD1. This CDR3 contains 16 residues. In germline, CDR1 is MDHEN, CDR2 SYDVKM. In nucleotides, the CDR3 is TGTGCTTCTCAGGGTTCCCGGACAGGGGACCACTACGAGCAGTACTTC. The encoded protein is CASQGSRTGDHYEQYF.

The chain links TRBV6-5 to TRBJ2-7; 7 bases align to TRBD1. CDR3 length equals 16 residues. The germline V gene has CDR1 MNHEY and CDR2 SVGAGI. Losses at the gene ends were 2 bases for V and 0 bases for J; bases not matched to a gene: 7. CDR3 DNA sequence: TGTGCCAGCAGTTACGGGCCCCGGGACAGCTCCTACGAGCAGTACTTC. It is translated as CASSYGPRDSSYEQYF.

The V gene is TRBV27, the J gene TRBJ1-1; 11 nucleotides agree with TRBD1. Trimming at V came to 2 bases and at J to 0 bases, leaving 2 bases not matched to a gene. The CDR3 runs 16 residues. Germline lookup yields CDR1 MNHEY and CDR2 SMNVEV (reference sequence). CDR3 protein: CASSLADRGLNTEAFF. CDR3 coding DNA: TGTGCCAGCAGTTTAGCGGACAGGGGGCTGAACACTGAAGCTTTCTTT.

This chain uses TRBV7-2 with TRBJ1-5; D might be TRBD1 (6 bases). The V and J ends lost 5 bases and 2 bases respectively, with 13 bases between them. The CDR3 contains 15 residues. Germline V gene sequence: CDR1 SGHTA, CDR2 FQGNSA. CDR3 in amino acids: CASSKTGLGNQPQHF. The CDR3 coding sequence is TGTGCCAGCAGCAAAACAGGGTTGGGCAATCAGCCCCAGCATTTT.

CDR3 nucleotides: TGTGCCTGGAGTAAAGGACAGGGGGGAGGATCACCCCTCCACTTT. It translates to CAWSKGQGGGSPLHF. The gene calls are TRBV30 and TRBJ1-6, with 10 nucleotides matching TRBD1. Per the germline V gene, CDR1 is GTSNPN and CDR2 is SVGIG (reference sequence). V lost 2 bases, J lost 10 bases, and 8 bases stayed unmatched. This CDR3 contains 15 residues.

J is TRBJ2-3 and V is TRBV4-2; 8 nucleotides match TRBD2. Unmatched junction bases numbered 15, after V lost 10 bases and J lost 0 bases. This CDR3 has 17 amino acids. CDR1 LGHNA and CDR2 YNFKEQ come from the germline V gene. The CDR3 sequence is CANPQARVAGSTDTQYF. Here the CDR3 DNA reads TGTGCCAACCCCCAGGCGCGGGTAGCGGGGAGCACAGATACGCAGTATTTT.

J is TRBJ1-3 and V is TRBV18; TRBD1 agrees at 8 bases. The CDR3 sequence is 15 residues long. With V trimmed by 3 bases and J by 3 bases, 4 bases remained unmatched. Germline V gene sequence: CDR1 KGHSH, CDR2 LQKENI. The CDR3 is CASSPQGAIGNTIYF. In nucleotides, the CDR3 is TGTGCCAGCTCACCTCAGGGGGCCATTGGAAACACCATATATTTT.

CDR3 loop: CASSIDRGANYGYTF. CDR3 nucleotide sequence: TGTGCCAGTAGTATTGACAGGGGAGCTAACTATGGCTACACCTTC. The chain combines TRBV19 with TRBJ1-2; 8 nucleotides agree with TRBD1. Germline values: CDR1 LNHDA, CDR2 SQIVND (reference sequence). The CDR3 runs to 15 residues. J was trimmed by 0 bases and V by 3 bases; bases with no gene match: 3. The complete variable domain, with remaining parts taken from reference TRBV19 and TRBJ1-2, reads DGGITQSPKYLFRKEGQNVTLSCEQNLNHDAMYWYRQDPGQGLRLIYYSQIVNDFQKGDIAEGYSVSREKKESFPLTVTSAQKNPTAFYLCASSIDRGANYGYTFGSGTRLTVV.

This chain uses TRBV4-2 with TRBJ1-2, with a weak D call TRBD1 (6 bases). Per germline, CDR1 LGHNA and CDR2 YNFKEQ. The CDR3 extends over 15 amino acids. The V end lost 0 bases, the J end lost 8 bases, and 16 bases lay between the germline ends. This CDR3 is CASSQDLQGAFGYTF. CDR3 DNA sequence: TGTGCCAGCAGCCAAGATCTACAGGGAGCGTTCGGCTACACCTTC.

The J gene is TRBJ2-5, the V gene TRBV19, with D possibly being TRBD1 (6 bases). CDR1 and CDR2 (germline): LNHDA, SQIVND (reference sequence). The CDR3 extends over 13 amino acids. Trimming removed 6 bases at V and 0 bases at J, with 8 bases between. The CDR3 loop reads CASRTGYQETQYF. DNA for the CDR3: TGTGCCAGTAGAACAGGGTACCAAGAGACCCAGTACTTC.

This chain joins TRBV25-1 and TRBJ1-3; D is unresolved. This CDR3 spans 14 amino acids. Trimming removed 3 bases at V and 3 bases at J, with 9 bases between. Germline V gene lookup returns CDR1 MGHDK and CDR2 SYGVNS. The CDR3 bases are TGTGCCAGCAGTGACCGGTCTCGTGGAAACACCATATATTTT. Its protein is CASSDRSRGNTIYF.

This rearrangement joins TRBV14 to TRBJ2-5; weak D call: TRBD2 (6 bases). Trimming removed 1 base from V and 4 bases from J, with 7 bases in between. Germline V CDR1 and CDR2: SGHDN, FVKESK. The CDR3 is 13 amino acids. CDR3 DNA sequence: TGTGCCAGCAGCCAAGGACTAGGAGAGACCCAGTACTTC. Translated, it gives CASSQGLGETQYF.

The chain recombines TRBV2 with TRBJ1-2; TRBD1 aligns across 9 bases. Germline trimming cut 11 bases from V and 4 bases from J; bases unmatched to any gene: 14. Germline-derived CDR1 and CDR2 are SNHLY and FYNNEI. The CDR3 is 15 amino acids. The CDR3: CAGDLFGTGSYGYTF. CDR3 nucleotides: TGTGCCGGAGATCTCTTTGGGACAGGGTCCTATGGCTACACCTTC.

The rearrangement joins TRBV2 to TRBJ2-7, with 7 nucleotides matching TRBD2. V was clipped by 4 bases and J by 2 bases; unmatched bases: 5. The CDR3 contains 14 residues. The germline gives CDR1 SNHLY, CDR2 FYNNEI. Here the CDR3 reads CASSGGGRPYEQYF. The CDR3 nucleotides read TGTGCCAGCAGTGGTGGCGGGAGACCCTACGAGCAGTACTTC.

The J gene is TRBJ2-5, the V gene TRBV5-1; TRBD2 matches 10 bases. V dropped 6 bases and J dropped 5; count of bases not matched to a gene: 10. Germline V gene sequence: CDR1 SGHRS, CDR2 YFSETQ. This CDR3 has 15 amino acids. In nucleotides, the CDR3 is TGCGCCAGCAAAGAAAGCGGGGGGGCGATTGAGACCCAGTACTTC. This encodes CASKESGGAIETQYF. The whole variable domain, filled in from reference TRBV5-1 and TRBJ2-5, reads KAGVTQTPRYLIKTRGQQVTLSCSPISGHRSVSWYQQTPGQGLQFLFEYFSETQRNKGNFPGRFSGRQFSNSRSEMNVSTLELGDSALYLCASKESGGAIETQYFGPGTRLLVL.

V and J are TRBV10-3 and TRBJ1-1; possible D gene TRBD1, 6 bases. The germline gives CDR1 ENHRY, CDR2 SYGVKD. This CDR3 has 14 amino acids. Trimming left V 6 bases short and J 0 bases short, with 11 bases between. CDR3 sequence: CAIRLQGLNTEAFF. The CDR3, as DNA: TGTGCCATCAGATTACAGGGACTGAACACTGAAGCTTTCTTT.

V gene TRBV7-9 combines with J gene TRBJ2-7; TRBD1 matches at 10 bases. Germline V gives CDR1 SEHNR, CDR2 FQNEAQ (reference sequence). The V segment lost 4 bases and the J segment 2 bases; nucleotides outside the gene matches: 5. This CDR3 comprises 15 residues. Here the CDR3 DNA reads TGTGCCAGCAGCTCGACCGGGACAGGGGCCTACGAGCAGTACTTC. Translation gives CASSSTGTGAYEQYF.